A selection of T cell receptor beta chains follows, all from one sample in a study of shared clonotypes between healthy human individuals. The table came from immunoSEQ multiplex PCR; TCRdb's copy has only in-frame clones and leaves some out. Of 400,000 to 550,000 clones in the sample, 65% to 80% were seen once. Source material: PBMCs. The receptors stem from a woman between 40 and 50 years old in good health. Some clones in this sample may be carry-over from other donors' samples. CDR3s include the opening cysteine and the closing phenylalanine or tryptophan. Each record gives: CDR3 length, V gene, J gene, CDR3 protein.

17,TRBV4-1,TRBJ2-7,CASSQPLTTYTPYEQYF
14,TRBV10-3,TRBJ2-7,CAISEVQGAYEQYF
13,TRBV5-4,TRBJ1-1,CASSHKGGTEAFF
16,TRBV4-1,TRBJ2-7,CASSRISQGPSYEQYF
13,TRBV30,TRBJ2-7,CAWRGQGANEQYF
13,TRBV18,TRBJ1-5,CASSPEGPQPQHF
14,TRBV18,TRBJ1-2,CASSPPGGHYGYTF
14,TRBV5-1,TRBJ1-4,CASSLGQGSEKLFF
17,TRBV4-2,TRBJ2-3,CASSQGLAGAGTDTQYF
14,TRBV6-5,TRBJ2-7,CASSAPGGVGEQYF
17,TRBV27,TRBJ2-2,CASSLFYRSENTGELFF
15,TRBV11-2,TRBJ2-7,CASSPRQGPNYEQYF
16,TRBV28,TRBJ2-1,CASSLISGGVYNEQFF
15,TRBV28,TRBJ1-1,CASSLWAGRNTEAFF
12,TRBV2,TRBJ2-5,CATTGLGETQYF